This entry describes one T cell receptor beta chain. Its specificity is unknown. Amplification targeted TCR beta CDR3 regions from RNA transcripts. A first-round RT-PCR of the TCR CDR3 used the HTBI primer set. TCRdb redid the calling of the multiplex PCR reads with MiXCR, one entry per CDR3 protein. Of roughly 200,000 distinct CDR3 sequences listed, approximately 16% are singletons. The V and J ends lost 0 bases and 9 bases, in that order; junction bases with no gene match: 7. Germline V lookup: CDR1 SGHRS, CDR2 YFSETQ. This CDR3 contains 16 residues. This sample stems from a study of T cells in Graves' hyperthyroidism and ophthalmopathy. Overall study context: Staff took peripheral blood when the initial diagnosis was made, before any treatment began. The study's findings and limits: The model predicted ophthalmopathy a median around six months before onset. Peripheral blood also featured most of the thyroid clonotypes expanded above 0.001.

Researchers defined stable Graves' hyperthyroidism as no ophthalmopathy progression within 18 months. V usage is TRBV5-1 and J usage is TRBJ2-1; TRBD2 aligns across 12 bases. Material for sequencing was blood. The sequence was collected from a man aged 40-50 years with Graves' hyperthyroidism. The CDR3 region is CASSLGTSGGHGEQFF. CDR3 sequence (DNA): TGCGCCAGCAGCTTGGGTACTAGCGGGGGGCATGGTGAGCAGTTCTTC.